This T cell receptor (beta chain) originates from a study of patients and donors after allogeneic stem cell transplantation. This CDR3 spans 18 amino acids. Germline values: CDR1 LNHNV, CDR2 YYDKDF (reference sequence). V was cut by 3 bases and J by 0 bases, with 19 bases left in between. TCRdb redid the calling of the RT-PCR reads with MiXCR, one entry per CDR3 protein. The sample records 800,000 to 1,000,000 distinct CDR3 sequences, about a sixth being singletons. This chain connects TRBV15 to TRBJ2-3, with a tentative D call TRBD1 (6 bases). The sample taken for sequencing was blood, either unsorted or a sorted T cell fraction (not recorded which). The TCR originated in a human donor who was either an allogeneic HSCT recipient or a stem cell or donor lymphocyte infusion donor (not recorded which). It is not recorded whose cells these are; they may come from a transplant donor. The CDR3 bases are TGTGCCACCAGCAGCCCCCTCCTCGGGACACCTAGCACAGATACGCAGTATTTT. The encoded protein is CATSSPLLGTPSTDTQYF.